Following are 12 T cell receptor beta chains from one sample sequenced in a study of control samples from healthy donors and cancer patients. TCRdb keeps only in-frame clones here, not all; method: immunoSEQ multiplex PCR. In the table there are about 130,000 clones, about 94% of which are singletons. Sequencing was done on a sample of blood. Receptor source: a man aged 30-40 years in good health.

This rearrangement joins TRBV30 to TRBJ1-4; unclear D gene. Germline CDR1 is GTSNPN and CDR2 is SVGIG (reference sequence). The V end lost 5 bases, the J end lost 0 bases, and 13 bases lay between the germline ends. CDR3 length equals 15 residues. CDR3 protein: CAWARNAATNEKLFF. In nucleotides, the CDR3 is TGTGCCTGGGCAAGAAATGCGGCAACTAATGAAAAACTGTTTTTT.

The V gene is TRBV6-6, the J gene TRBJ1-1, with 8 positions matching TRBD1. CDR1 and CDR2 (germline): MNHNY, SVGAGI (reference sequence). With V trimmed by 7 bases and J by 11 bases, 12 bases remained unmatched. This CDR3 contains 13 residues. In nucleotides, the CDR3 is TGTGCCAGCATCCAAGGACAGGGAGGATTTGCTTTCTTT. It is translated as CASIQGQGGFAFF.

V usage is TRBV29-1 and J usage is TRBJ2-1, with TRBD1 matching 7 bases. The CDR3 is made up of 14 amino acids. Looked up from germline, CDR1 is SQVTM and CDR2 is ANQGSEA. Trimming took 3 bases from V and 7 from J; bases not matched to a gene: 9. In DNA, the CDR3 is TGCAGCGTTGATGGATGGGGGACAGAAAATGAGCAGTTCTTC. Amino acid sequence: CSVDGWGTENEQFF.

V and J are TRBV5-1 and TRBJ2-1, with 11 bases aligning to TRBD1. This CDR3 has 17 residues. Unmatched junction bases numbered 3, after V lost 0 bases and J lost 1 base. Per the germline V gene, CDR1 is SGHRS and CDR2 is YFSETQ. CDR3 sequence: CASSLVGQGASYNEQFF. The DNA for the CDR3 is TGCGCCAGCAGCTTGGTAGGACAGGGGGCATCCTACAATGAGCAGTTCTTC.

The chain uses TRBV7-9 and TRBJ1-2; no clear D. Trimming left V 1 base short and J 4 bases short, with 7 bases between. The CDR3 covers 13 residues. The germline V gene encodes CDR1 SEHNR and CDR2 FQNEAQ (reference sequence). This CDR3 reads CASSLVSLYGYTF. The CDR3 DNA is TGTGCCAGCAGCTTAGTGAGCCTCTATGGCTACACCTTC.

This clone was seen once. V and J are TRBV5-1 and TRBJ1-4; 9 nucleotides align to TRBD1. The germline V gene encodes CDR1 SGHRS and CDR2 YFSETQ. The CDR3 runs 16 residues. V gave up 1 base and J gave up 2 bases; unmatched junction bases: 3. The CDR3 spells CASSLTGGRTNEKLFF. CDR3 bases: TGCGCCAGCAGCTTGACAGGGGGCCGCACTAATGAAAAACTGTTTTTT.

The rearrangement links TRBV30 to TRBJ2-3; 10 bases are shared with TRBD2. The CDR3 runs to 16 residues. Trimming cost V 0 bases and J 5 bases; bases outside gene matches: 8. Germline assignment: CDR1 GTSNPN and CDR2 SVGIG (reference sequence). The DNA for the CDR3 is TGTGCCTGGAGTGTACCGAGCCTAGCGGGGGAAGATACGCAGTATTTT. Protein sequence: CAWSVPSLAGEDTQYF.

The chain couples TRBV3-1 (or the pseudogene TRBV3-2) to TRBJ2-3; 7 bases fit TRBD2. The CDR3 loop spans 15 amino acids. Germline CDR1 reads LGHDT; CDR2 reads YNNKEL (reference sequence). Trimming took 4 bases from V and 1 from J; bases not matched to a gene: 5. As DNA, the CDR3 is TGTGCCAGCAGCCGGGGAGGGGCTGGCACAGATACGCAGTATTTT. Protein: CASSRGGAGTDTQYF.

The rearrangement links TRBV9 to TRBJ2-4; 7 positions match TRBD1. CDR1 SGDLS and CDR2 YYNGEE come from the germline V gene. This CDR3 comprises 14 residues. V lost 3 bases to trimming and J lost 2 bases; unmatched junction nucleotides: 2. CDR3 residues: CASSEQGSKNIQYF. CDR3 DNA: TGTGCCAGCAGCGAACAGGGGTCCAAAAACATTCAGTACTTC. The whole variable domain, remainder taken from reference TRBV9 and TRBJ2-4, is DSGVTQTPKHLITATGQRVTLRCSPRSGDLSVYWYQQSLDQGLQFLIQYYNGEERAKGNILERFSAQQFPDLHSELNLSSLELGDSALYFCASSEQGSKNIQYFGAGTRLSVL.

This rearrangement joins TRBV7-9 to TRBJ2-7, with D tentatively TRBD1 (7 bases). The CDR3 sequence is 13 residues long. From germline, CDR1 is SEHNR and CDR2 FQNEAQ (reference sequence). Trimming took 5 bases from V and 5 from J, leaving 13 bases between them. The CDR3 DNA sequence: TGTGCCAGCAGCGCCACAGGGGAGGACGAGCAGTACTTC. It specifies CASSATGEDEQYF.

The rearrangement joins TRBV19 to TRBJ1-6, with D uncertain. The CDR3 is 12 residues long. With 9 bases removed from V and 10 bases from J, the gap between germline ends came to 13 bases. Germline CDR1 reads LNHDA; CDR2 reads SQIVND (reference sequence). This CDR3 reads CASQAGGSPLHF. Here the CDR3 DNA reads TGTGCCAGCCAGGCCGGTGGGTCACCCCTCCACTTT.

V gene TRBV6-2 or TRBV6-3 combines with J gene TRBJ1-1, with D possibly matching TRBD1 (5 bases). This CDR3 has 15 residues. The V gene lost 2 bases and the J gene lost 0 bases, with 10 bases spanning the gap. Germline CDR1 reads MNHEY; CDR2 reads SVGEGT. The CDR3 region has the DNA TGTGCCAGCAGTTACCTGGGGGGTATGAACACTGAAGCTTTCTTT. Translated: CASSYLGGMNTEAFF.